This TCR beta chain was obtained from a study of T cells in women clearing cervical HPV infection. About the study: Controls gave blood once infection was undetectable; cases at lesion identification.

Profiled with immunoSEQ multiplex PCR; TCRdb holds only in-frame clones, not every one. The sample data list 22,000 or so clones. In germline, CDR1 is SNHLY, CDR2 FYNNEI. This CDR3 spans 11 amino acids. V was pared by 2 bases and J by 4 bases, with 3 bases between. With regard to this clone: The observed sequence ends 3 residues before the CDR3 terminus, with the missing tail filled in from the germline J gene. The same CDR3 is also encoded by other DNA sequences in this sample.

This TCR was recovered from a woman aged 18 to 75 with a cervical HPV16 infection that either progressed to CIN3+ or cleared (not recorded which). Sequencing used blood buffy coat. The rearrangement joins TRBV2 to TRBJ2-7; no clear D. The CDR3 DNA, read in part, is TGTGCCAGCAGTGAATATTACGAG. Protein sequence: CASSEYYE. The whole CDR3 protein is CASSEYYEQYF. Full variable domain (remainder filled in from reference TRBV2 and TRBJ2-7): EPEVTQTPSHQVTQMGQEVILRCVPISNHLYFYWYRQILGQKVEFLVSFYNNEISEKSEIFDDQFSVERPDGSNFTLKIRSTKLEDSAMYFCASSEYYEQYFGPGTRLTVT.